The 2 T cell receptor beta chains listed next were all sequenced from one sample in a study of human T cells and chemical hapten exposure (dated by TCRdb to the early 2020s). In the paper's terms, the time point label means: patch test 1, 2 weeks after DPC sensitization. The meaning of the sample's treatment or condition label: therapeutic diphenylcyclopropenone sensitization with weekly scalp DPC. Library creation used RACE. Sequencing was carried out with a NextSeq 500. TCRdb reprocessing: public reads trimmed at Q25 with fastp, clones called with MiXCR, in-frame beta chains kept. Every CDR3 protein is listed once, alongside the most common genes and DNA of its rows. In all, the sample holds around 52,000 distinct CDR3 sequences, and 7% to 10% of those were seen once. The ten largest clones represent 10% to 15% of the sample. This specimen was whole blood, taken in connection with sensitization to the hapten diphenylcyclopropenone (DPC). These receptors originate from a woman aged 35 to 49 with alopecia areata. Some clones in this sample may be carry-over from other donors' samples.

This clonotype was observed a few times. The chain has TRBV7-9 and TRBJ1-2; 7 positions match TRBD1. The J segment lost 3 bases and the V segment lost 2 bases, leaving 3 bases of the junction unmatched. This CDR3 region has 14 residues. Per the germline V gene, CDR1 is SEHNR and CDR2 is FQNEAQ (reference sequence). The CDR3 bases are TGTGCCAGCAGCTTACAGGGGGGAGACTATGGCTACACCTTC. This encodes CASSLQGGDYGYTF.

This clonotype was recorded at least ten times. The rearrangement links TRBV5-6 to TRBJ2-1, with 9 bases identical to TRBD2. The germline V gene has CDR1 SGHDT and CDR2 YYEEEE. This CDR3 is built from 15 residues. Trimming removed 4 bases from V and 3 bases from J; junction bases left unmatched: 5. CDR3 region: CASSLPSGVYNEQFF. The CDR3 DNA follows: TGTGCCAGCAGCCTCCCTAGCGGGGTCTACAATGAGCAGTTCTTC.